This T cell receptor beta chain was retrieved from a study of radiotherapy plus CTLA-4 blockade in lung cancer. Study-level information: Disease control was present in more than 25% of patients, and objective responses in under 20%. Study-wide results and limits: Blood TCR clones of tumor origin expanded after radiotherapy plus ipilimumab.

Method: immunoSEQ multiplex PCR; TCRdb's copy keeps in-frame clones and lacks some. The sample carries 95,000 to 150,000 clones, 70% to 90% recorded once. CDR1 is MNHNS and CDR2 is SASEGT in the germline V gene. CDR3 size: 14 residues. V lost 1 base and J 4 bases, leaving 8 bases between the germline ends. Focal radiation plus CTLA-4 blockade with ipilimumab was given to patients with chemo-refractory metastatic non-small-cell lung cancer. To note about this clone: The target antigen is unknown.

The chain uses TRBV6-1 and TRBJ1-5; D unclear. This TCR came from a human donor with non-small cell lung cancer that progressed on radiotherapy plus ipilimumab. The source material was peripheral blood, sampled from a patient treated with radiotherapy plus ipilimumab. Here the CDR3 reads CASSEDRGNQPQHF. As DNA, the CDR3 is TGTGCCAGCAGTGAAGACAGAGGGAATCAGCCCCAGCATTTT.